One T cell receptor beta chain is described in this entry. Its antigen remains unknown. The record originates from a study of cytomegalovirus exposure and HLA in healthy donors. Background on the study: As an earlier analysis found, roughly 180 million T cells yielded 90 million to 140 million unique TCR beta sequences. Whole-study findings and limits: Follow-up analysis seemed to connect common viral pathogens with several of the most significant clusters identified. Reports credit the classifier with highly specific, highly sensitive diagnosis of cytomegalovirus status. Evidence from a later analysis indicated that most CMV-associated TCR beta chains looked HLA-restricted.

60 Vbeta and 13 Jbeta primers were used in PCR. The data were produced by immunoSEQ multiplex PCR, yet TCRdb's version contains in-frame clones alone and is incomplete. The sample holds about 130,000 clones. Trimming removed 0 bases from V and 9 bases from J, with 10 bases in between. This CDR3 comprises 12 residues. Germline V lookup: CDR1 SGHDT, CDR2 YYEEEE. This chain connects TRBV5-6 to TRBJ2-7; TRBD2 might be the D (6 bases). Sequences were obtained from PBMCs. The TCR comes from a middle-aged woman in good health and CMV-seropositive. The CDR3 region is CASSLGGDGQYF. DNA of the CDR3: TGTGCCAGCAGCTTGGGGGGGGATGGGCAGTACTTC.